The 19 T cell receptor beta chains below come from one sample, sequenced in a study of blood T cell repertoires in COVID-19. The protocol was immunoSEQ multiplex PCR, while the TCRdb copy is restricted to in-frame clones and leaves out a portion. The sample contains about 270,000 clones, about 86% of which appear only once. The sample taken for sequencing was peripheral blood. The receptors come from a woman between 65 and 79 years old with COVID-19, enrolled during active disease.

This chain links TRBV4-1 with TRBJ1-5, with D unclear. CDR3 length equals 15 residues. V was clipped by 7 bases and J by 3 bases, with 16 bases between them. In germline, CDR1 is MGHRA, CDR2 YSYEKL. Here the CDR3 DNA reads TGCGCCAGCAACCCGACGGGAATTCTCAATCAGCCCCAGCATTTT. Encoded protein: CASNPTGILNQPQHF.

The genes are TRBV18 and TRBJ2-5, with 8 bases fitting TRBD2. CDR1 and CDR2 (germline): KGHSH, LQKENI. The CDR3 extends over 17 amino acids. V shed 1 base, J shed 5 bases, and the junction held 12 bases outside the gene matches. The DNA of the CDR3 is TGTGCCAGCTCACCACTTCAATTAGCGGGGAAATGGGAGACCCAGTACTTC. It yields the protein CASSPLQLAGKWETQYF.

The chain recombines TRBV7-2 with TRBJ2-2, with a weak D call TRBD1 (6 bases). Between the trimmed V and J ends, which lost 3 bases and 1 base, there was a span of 6 bases. There are 14 residues in the CDR3. Per germline, CDR1 SGHTA and CDR2 FQGNSA. The CDR3 DNA follows: TGTGCCAGCAGCTTGGACAGGAACACCGGGGAGCTGTTTTTT. This translates into CASSLDRNTGELFF.

The V call is TRBV3-1 (or the pseudogene TRBV3-2), the J call TRBJ1-1; D is possibly TRBD1 (5 bases). V shed 4 bases and J shed 5 bases, with 8 bases lying between them. The length of the CDR3 is 12 residues. CDR1 and CDR2 (germline): LGHDT, YNNKEL (reference sequence). This chain's CDR3 is CASSPPGTEAFF. CDR3 nucleotides: TGTGCCAGCAGCCCCCCAGGGACTGAAGCTTTCTTT.

The sample holds one count of this clone. The chain recombines TRBV25-1 with TRBJ2-7; TRBD2 is a possible D gene (6 bases). CDR1 MGHDK and CDR2 SYGVNS come from the germline V gene. Trimming pared 10 bases from V and 3 bases from J, leaving 13 bases between. The CDR3 loop spans 12 amino acids. In nucleotides, the CDR3 is TGTGCCACCGGGACGGGGGTCTACGAGCAGTACTTC. Amino acids: CATGTGVYEQYF.

CDR3: CAWSQGLAGFSYEQYF. CDR3 in DNA: TGTGCCTGGAGTCAAGGACTAGCGGGGTTTTCCTACGAGCAGTACTTC. This chain links TRBV30 with TRBJ2-7, with 12 bases aligning to TRBD2. Germline V gene sequence: CDR1 GTSNPN, CDR2 SVGIG (reference sequence). The CDR3 totals 16 residues. Trimming removed 2 bases from V and 1 base from J; junction bases left unmatched: 6. The complete variable domain, with remaining parts taken from reference TRBV30 and TRBJ2-7, reads SQTIHQWPATLVQPVGSPLSLECTVEGTSNPNLYWYRQAAGRGLQLLFYSVGIGQISSEVPQNLSASRPQDRQFILSSKKLLLSDSGFYLCAWSQGLAGFSYEQYFGPGTRLTVT.

V is TRBV25-1 and J is TRBJ1-2; D gene uncertain. CDR3 length equals 13 residues. Per the germline V gene, CDR1 is MGHDK and CDR2 is SYGVNS. Trimming shortened V by 5 bases and J by 3 bases, and 10 bases separated the two germline ends. The CDR3 is CASSSRDYYGYTF. For the CDR3, the DNA is TGTGCCAGCAGTTCCCGGGATTACTATGGCTACACCTTC.

This clone was seen once. This sequence joins TRBV7-2 and TRBJ2-7; D remains unclear. Trimming removed 5 bases at V and 4 bases at J, with 15 bases between. The CDR3 is 14 amino acids. From germline, CDR1 is SGHTA and CDR2 FQGNSA. DNA for the CDR3: TGTGCCAGCAGCGCGAGGTCTGCAGTTTACGAGCAGTACTTC. This sequence encodes CASSARSAVYEQYF.

The chain uses TRBV5-1 and TRBJ2-2; 9 bases line up with TRBD1. The CDR3 has 14 amino acids. Germline values: CDR1 SGHRS, CDR2 YFSETQ. The V gene end was trimmed by 4 bases and the J gene end by 7 bases; junction bases not matched to a gene: 5. CDR3 region: CASSRTGAGGELFF. The CDR3 coding sequence is TGCGCCAGCAGCAGGACAGGGGCGGGCGGGGAGCTGTTTTTT.

This chain uses TRBV18 with TRBJ2-3; possible D gene TRBD2, 6 bases. The CDR3 runs to 17 residues. Trimming took off 3 bases at V and 1 base at J, with 17 bases between the two ends. The germline gives CDR1 KGHSH, CDR2 LQKENI. This CDR3 reads CASSPELGTWGTDTQYF. The CDR3 coding sequence is TGTGCCAGCTCACCGGAGTTAGGGACTTGGGGCACAGATACGCAGTATTTT. The entire variable domain, with the rest obtained from reference TRBV18 and TRBJ2-3, is as follows: NAGVMQNPRHLVRRRGQEARLRCSPMKGHSHVYWYRQLPEEGLKFMVYLQKENIIDESGMPKERFSAEFPKEGPSILRIQQVVRGDSAAYFCASSPELGTWGTDTQYFGPGTRLTVL.

This clone appeared a single time. V usage is TRBV19 and J usage is TRBJ1-4; D ambiguous. Germline V lookup: CDR1 LNHDA, CDR2 SQIVND (reference sequence). This CDR3 spans 14 amino acids. The V and J ends lost 0 bases and 8 bases respectively, with 10 bases between them. Here the CDR3 reads CASSIDYAREKLFF. CDR3 sequence (DNA): TGTGCCAGTAGTATAGATTACGCCAGGGAAAAACTGTTTTTT.

The J gene is TRBJ1-2, the V gene TRBV24-1; the D gene is possibly TRBD1 (6 bases). Trimming removed 3 bases from V and 9 bases from J, with 13 bases in between. This CDR3 is 13 amino acids long. Germline V CDR1 and CDR2: KGHDR, SFDVKD. The CDR3 sequence: CATSDPPRDSYTF. For the CDR3, the DNA is TGTGCCACCAGTGATCCGCCCAGGGACAGCTACACCTTC.

The chain carries TRBV7-9 and TRBJ2-2; tentative D call: TRBD1 (6 bases). Trimming stripped 5 bases from V and 4 bases from J, with 17 bases between. From germline, CDR1 is SEHNR and CDR2 FQNEAQ (reference sequence). The CDR3 has 16 amino acids. The CDR3 region has the DNA TGTGCCAGCAGCGTCGTCAGGGGTCCAGGCACCGGGGAGCTGTTTTTT. Residues: CASSVVRGPGTGELFF.

The J gene is TRBJ1-1, the V gene TRBV5-1; D call uncertain. Between the trimmed V and J ends, which lost 5 bases and 0 bases, there was a span of 11 bases. The CDR3 runs 14 residues. Germline CDR1 is SGHRS and CDR2 is YFSETQ. CDR3 nucleotides: TGCGCCAGCAGTCGGGAAGGGTTGAACACTGAAGCTTTCTTT. This encodes CASSREGLNTEAFF.

The gene calls are TRBV28 and TRBJ1-1; 9 bases match TRBD1. From germline, CDR1 is MDHEN and CDR2 SYDVKM. Germline trimming cut 6 bases from V and 0 bases from J; bases unmatched to any gene: 5. The CDR3 consists of 15 residues. The CDR3 sequence is CASSLGQGMNTEAFF. DNA of the CDR3: TGTGCCAGCAGCCTCGGACAGGGGATGAACACTGAAGCTTTCTTT.

The chain combines TRBV19 with TRBJ1-1, with unresolved D. Germline values: CDR1 LNHDA, CDR2 SQIVND (reference sequence). This CDR3 region has 13 residues. Between the trimmed V and J ends, which lost 7 bases and 1 base, there was a span of 10 bases. DNA for the CDR3: TGTGCCAGTATTGAGGCCACGAACACTGAAGCTTTCTTT. Its translation: CASIEATNTEAFF.

The chain couples TRBV9 to TRBJ1-2; 8 nucleotides line up with TRBD1. Germline V gene data show CDR1 as SGDLS and CDR2 as YYNGEE. The CDR3 is 14 residues long. Losses at the gene ends were 3 bases for V and 6 bases for J; bases not matched to a gene: 7. For the CDR3, the DNA is TGTGCCAGCAGCGGAGACAGGGGATTCGATGGCTACACCTTC. This sequence encodes CASSGDRGFDGYTF.

J is TRBJ2-3 and V is TRBV24-1, with D perhaps TRBD2 (5 bases). V was trimmed by 6 bases and J by 4 bases, leaving 13 bases between them. This CDR3 is built from 14 residues. The germline gives CDR1 KGHDR, CDR2 SFDVKD. In DNA, the CDR3 is TGTGCCACCAGTCAGACCGAGGGTCCAGATACGCAGTATTTT. Encoded protein: CATSQTEGPDTQYF.

The V and J genes are TRBV6-5 and TRBJ2-7; tentative D call: TRBD1 (5 bases). CDR1 is MNHEY and CDR2 is SVGAGI in the germline V gene. CDR3 length: 13 residues. The V end was cut by 8 bases, the J end by 2 bases, with 13 bases between. In nucleotides, the CDR3 is TGTGCCAGCGGTCAGGACACAACCTACGAGCAGTACTTC. Its translation is CASGQDTTYEQYF.